The following is a T cell receptor (beta chain) sequence with its context. Per the original methods: Estimated nucleated cell counts came from reference gene primer amplification. Libraries were prepared by immunoSEQ multiplex PCR; TCRdb keeps only in-frame clonotypes and omits some of them. D and trimming were read from the DNA, whereas the V and J calls and clone size are those reported in that table. The table lists fewer than 200,000 clones, roughly 87% of them singletons. This sample stems from a study of blood T cell repertoires in COVID-19. On the study more broadly: The origin of the acute and convalescent COVID-19 samples was the United States, Italy and Spain. PBMCs, B-cell-depleted T cells, or T cells provided the cDNA or gDNA that made up the material.

Sequencing input: peripheral blood. The sequence came from a man between 60 and 75 years old with active or convalescent COVID-19.

CDR3 bases: TGTGCCAGCAGCTCCAGACAGGGCATCCAAACTAATGAAAAACTGTTTTTT. It specifies CASSSRQGIQTNEKLFF. V and J are TRBV7-9 and TRBJ1-4, with 7 bases that match TRBD1. The V gene end was trimmed by 4 bases and the J gene end by 1 base; junction bases not matched to a gene: 9. The CDR3 totals 17 residues. The germline V gene has CDR1 SEHNR and CDR2 FQNEAQ (reference sequence).